Listed here are 13 T cell receptor beta chains from one sample, sequenced in a study of neurological immune-mediated disorders. Via MiXCR, TCRdb re-called the 5' RACE reads, giving one row per CDR3 protein. The sample includes tens of thousands of distinct CDR3 sequences, 4.5% to 7% of them seen just once. Sequencing was done on a sample of CD4+ T cells from blood. These TCRs come from a young woman with multiple sclerosis.

This clonotype was seen ten or more times. The chain carries TRBV6-5 and TRBJ2-3; D is unclear. V was pared by 8 bases and J by 3 bases, with 9 bases between. CDR3 length: 12 amino acids. The germline V gene has CDR1 MNHEY and CDR2 SVGAGI. CDR3 amino acids: CASGRETDTQYF. The DNA of the CDR3 is TGTGCCAGCGGACGAGAGACAGATACGCAGTATTTT.

This clonotype was seen ten or more times. The chain uses TRBV9 and TRBJ1-6; D not resolved. V lost 3 bases and J lost 13, with 17 bases in between. Germline values: CDR1 SGDLS, CDR2 YYNGEE. CDR3 size: 14 residues. The CDR3 nucleotides are TGTGCCAGCAGCGCGGCGGCGGCCGGGTCGCCCCTCCACTTT. Amino acids: CASSAAAAGSPLHF.

This clonotype was detected ten times or more. The chain uses TRBV7-2 and TRBJ1-5, with D possibly TRBD1 on 6 matching bases. The CDR3 covers 15 residues. Germline assignment: CDR1 SGHTA and CDR2 FQGNSA. V was pared by 5 bases and J by 6 bases, with 17 bases between. CDR3 residues: CASSAWGTRGQPQHF. The DNA of the CDR3 is TGTGCCAGCAGCGCCTGGGGGACAAGAGGTCAGCCCCAGCATTTT.

This clonotype was seen ten or more times. V usage is TRBV5-5 and J usage is TRBJ1-6, with a weak D call TRBD1 (5 bases). Trimming cost V 0 bases and J 9 bases, with 16 bases left between them. Germline V gene sequence: CDR1 SGHKS, CDR2 YYEKEE (reference sequence). The CDR3 loop spans 16 amino acids. CDR3 bases: TGTGCCAGCAGCTTGGAAGGAGGGGAGTCAAGTTCACCCCTCCACTTT. Protein sequence: CASSLEGGESSSPLHF.

Details on this clonotype: A junction end diverges from the germline sequence, so it may reflect a read error. The chain carries TRBV7-7 and TRBJ2-5; TRBD1 agrees at 10 bases. This CDR3 is built from 16 residues. Germline CDR1 and CDR2: SSHAT and FNYEAQ (reference sequence). CDR3 residues: CASSLIRQGAWETQYF. CDR3 DNA: TGTGCTAGCAGCTTAATTAGACAGGGGGCATGGGAGACCCAGTACTTC.

This clonotype has ten or more counts. The CDR3 loop reads CASSLDNRGGYGYTF. The CDR3 DNA follows: TGCGCCAGCAGCTTGGACAACCGAGGGGGGTATGGCTACACCTTC. V and J are TRBV5-1 and TRBJ1-2; maybe TRBD1 (6 bases). The CDR3 contains 15 residues. Germline loops: CDR1 SGHRS, CDR2 YFSETQ. The V end was cut by 0 bases, the J end by 5 bases, with 14 bases between.

The table lists this clonotype with many counts. V and J are TRBV7-9 and TRBJ2-5; weak D call: TRBD1 (6 bases). The V end was cut by 0 bases, the J end by 1 base, with 12 bases between. The CDR3 contains 16 residues. Germline CDR1 reads SEHNR; CDR2 reads FQNEAQ (reference sequence). As DNA, the CDR3 is TGTGCCAGCAGCTTAGCCCAGGGGCTTGGCCAAGAGACCCAGTACTTC. Translated, it gives CASSLAQGLGQETQYF.

This chain uses TRBV5-6 with TRBJ2-3; TRBD1 agrees at 7 bases. Germline V gene lookup returns CDR1 SGHDT and CDR2 YYEEEE. V was clipped by 4 bases and J by 11 bases; unmatched bases: 7. The CDR3 length is 12 residues. The CDR3 nucleotides are TGTGCCAGCAGCCGAGGGGGCCGTGAGCAGTATTTT. This gives the protein CASSRGGREQYF.

This clonotype was recorded many times. This chain joins TRBV7-8 and TRBJ2-3; D may be TRBD2 (6 bases). This CDR3 region has 17 residues. V gave up 7 bases and J gave up 6 bases, with 26 bases separating them. Germline-derived CDR1 and CDR2 are SGHVS and FQNEAQ. The CDR3 region is CASITGDAGRPGDTQYF. CDR3 nucleotide sequence: TGTGCCAGCATCACCGGTGATGCGGGACGTCCGGGGGATACGCAGTATTTT.

This clonotype was seen repeatedly, ten times or more. The rearrangement joins TRBV10-3 to TRBJ1-1; TRBD1 is a possible D gene (6 bases). The germline V gene encodes CDR1 ENHRY and CDR2 SYGVKD. V was trimmed by 6 bases and J by 1 base, leaving 18 bases between them. The CDR3 totals 16 residues. This chain's CDR3 is CAISRTSGAENTEAFF. The CDR3 DNA sequence: TGTGCCATCAGCCGGACCTCAGGGGCCGAGAACACTGAAGCTTTCTTT.

Ten or more counts support this clonotype. The gene calls are TRBV2 and TRBJ2-4; TRBD1 aligns across 8 bases. Trimming removed 4 bases from V and 0 bases from J; junction bases left unmatched: 17. In germline, CDR1 is SNHLY, CDR2 FYNNEI. CDR3 length equals 20 residues. The CDR3 coding sequence is TGTGCCAGCAGTGGAGGACAGGGAGGAAGAGATCGACTAGCCAAAAACATTCAGTACTTC. Translating it yields CASSGGQGGRDRLAKNIQYF.

The sample holds a few counts of this clonotype. The chain uses TRBV10-3 and TRBJ2-2; perhaps TRBD2 as D (6 bases). Germline V lookup: CDR1 ENHRY, CDR2 SYGVKD. The CDR3 runs 15 residues. Trimming removed 6 bases from V and 8 bases from J, with 19 bases in between. In DNA form, the CDR3 reads TGTGCCATCAGCTCGGAGGGACGGCATATGGGGGAGCTGTTTTTT. This translates into CAISSEGRHMGELFF.

This clonotype was recorded at least ten times. V is TRBV20-1 and J is TRBJ2-5; TRBD2 matches 11 bases. After removal of 0 bases from V and 1 base from J, the junction contained 7 bases not matched to a gene. Germline values: CDR1 DFQATT, CDR2 SNEGSKA (reference sequence). This CDR3 has 17 residues. CDR3 in amino acids: CSARDPSSGGAQETQYF. The CDR3 DNA sequence: TGCAGTGCTAGAGATCCCAGTAGCGGGGGGGCCCAAGAGACCCAGTACTTC.